This T cell receptor beta chain came from a study of tumor-infiltrating lymphocytes in primary liver carcinoma. General study points: Blood's top-250-clone fraction was significantly lower than that of tumors (p = 0.039). Overlap between tumor regions exceeded overlap of tumor with adjacent tissue or blood.

Unsorted bulk tissue, about 17-34 mg of it, served as the source for co-extraction of RNA and DNA. Resection treated the patients' primary liver carcinoma. None of the patients had received treatment, and all had chronic HBV infection. Of note for this clonotype: Its antigen is as yet unknown.

TCR beta cDNA came from about 450 ng total RNA, primed with a constant-region primer. Slightly modified ARM-PCR served as the procedure for the TCR beta libraries. These libraries came from three rounds of nested multiplex PCR. From the multiplex PCR reads, TCRdb called clonotypes with MiXCR, one entry per CDR3 protein. The sample contains 95,000 to 150,000 distinct CDR3 sequences, roughly 69% of which appear only once. The clonotype was recovered from a woman aged 60-70 years with primary liver carcinoma and hepatitis B virus infection. Sequenced input: liver tumor tissue from sampling region 1. The subset was: tumor region T1, superior pole.

The CDR3 DNA sequence: TGCGCCAGCAGCGCCGACAAGCCCCAAGAGACCCAGTACTTC. Translation gives CASSADKPQETQYF. The chain links TRBV5-1 to TRBJ2-5; D unresolved. Germline-derived CDR1 and CDR2 are SGHRS and YFSETQ. V lost 4 bases, J lost 1 base, and 11 bases lay in between. The CDR3 is 14 residues long.